The clone carrying this TCR beta chain showed up many times. Its target is not known. This record comes from a study of CD8 T cells in ankylosing spondylitis. TCRdb reprocessed the 5' RACE reads with MiXCR, giving one entry per CDR3 protein. This table holds around 75,000 distinct CDR3 sequences, 5.3% found once. The CDR3 runs 14 residues. Germline loops: CDR1 SGHRS, CDR2 YFSETQ. The V end was cut by 0 bases, the J end by 4 bases, with 10 bases between. Study observations and caveats: Previous work reported some of these motif variants in the synovial fluid and blood of reactive arthritis. Disease-associated clones were reportedly significantly overrepresented in matched ankylosing spondylitis synovial fluid. Seemingly distinctive of ankylosing spondylitis blood was a TCR beta motif formed by eight highly homologous variants.

V gene TRBV5-1 combines with J gene TRBJ1-2; D possibly corresponds to TRBD1 (6 bases). The receptor's source is a male donor with ankylosing spondylitis or in good health (not recorded which). The sample consisted of blood, either unsorted or a sorted T cell fraction (not recorded which). CDR3 DNA sequence: TGCGCCAGCAGCTTGGGGCAGGGGACCTATGGCTACACCTTC. Translating it yields CASSLGQGTYGYTF.